Sequencing of this T cell receptor beta chain was carried out in a study of blood T cell repertoires in COVID-19. This clone came up once. CDR3 length: 15 residues. Looked up from germline, CDR1 is GTSNPN and CDR2 is SVGIG (reference sequence). J was trimmed by 9 bases and V by 5 bases; bases with no gene match: 14. TCRdb keeps only in-frame clones here, not all; method: immunoSEQ multiplex PCR. The data hold fewer than 75,000 clones, with 70% to 90% observed a single time. V gene TRBV30 combines with J gene TRBJ2-1, with 9 bases matching TRBD1. Sequencing used peripheral blood. The receptor's source is a middle-aged man with active COVID-19. CDR3 nucleotide sequence: TGTGCCTGGGGGAAACGTGGGACAGGGCGTTTTGAGCAGTTCTTC. It is translated as CAWGKRGTGRFEQFF. The whole variable domain, remainder taken from reference TRBV30 and TRBJ2-1, is SQTIHQWPATLVQPVGSPLSLECTVEGTSNPNLYWYRQAAGRGLQLLFYSVGIGQISSEVPQNLSASRPQDRQFILSSKKLLLSDSGFYLCAWGKRGTGRFEQFFGPGTRLTVL.